The 7 T cell receptor beta chains given below trace back to one sample, sequenced in a study of T cells after yellow fever vaccination. TCRdb called the 5' RACE reads again in MiXCR, with one record for every CDR3 protein. The sample shows some 80,000 distinct CDR3 sequences, about 14% of them seen only once. The input for sequencing was CD8+ T cells not binding an NS4B(214-222) dextramer, sorted from PBMCs, taken less than 25 days after the first yellow fever vaccination. The receptors come from a man younger than 30 who received the YFV17D yellow fever vaccine.

This chain links TRBV12-3 or TRBV12-4 with TRBJ2-1, with TRBD2 matching 8 bases. Trimming at V came to 5 bases and at J to 11 bases, leaving 5 bases not matched to a gene. The CDR3 contains 12 residues. The CDR3 reads CASSPGLAKQFF. CDR3 in DNA: TGTGCCAGCAGTCCAGGACTAGCAAAGCAGTTCTTC.

V and J are TRBV29-1 and TRBJ2-3, with D possibly being TRBD2 (5 bases). The CDR3 covers 12 residues. V was clipped by 5 bases and J by 3 bases, with 9 bases between them. Germline CDR1 and CDR2: SQVTM and ANQGSEA. CDR3 amino acids: CSVSGFTDTQYF. The CDR3, as DNA: TGCAGCGTTTCGGGGTTTACAGATACGCAGTATTTT.

This clonotype has just a few counts. The chain carries TRBV20-1 and TRBJ2-7, with D maybe TRBD1 (6 bases). Germline CDR1 reads DFQATT; CDR2 reads SNEGSKA (reference sequence). V gave up 1 base and J gave up 6 bases, with 22 bases separating them. This CDR3 is 16 amino acids long. The CDR3 DNA sequence: TGCAGTGCTAGAGTTGGTTCAGGGGATTCGGCTGGCGAGCAGTACGTC. Its translation is CSARVGSGDSAGEQYV.

The chain links TRBV21-1 to TRBJ2-5; the D call TRBD2 from the table was never checked on the DNA. TRBV21-1 is designated a pseudogene. The CDR3 covers 13 residues. The CDR3 sequence is CASSNPSQETQYF. In DNA, the CDR3 is TGTGCCAGCAGCAATCCCTCCCAAGAGACCCAGTACTTC.

This chain links TRBV29-1 with TRBJ1-4; TRBD1 agrees at 7 bases. The J segment lost 4 bases and the V segment lost 7 bases, leaving 6 bases of the junction unmatched. The CDR3 runs to 13 residues. Germline CDR1 SQVTM, CDR2 ANQGSEA. CDR3 sequence (DNA): TGCAGCGCGACAGGGCAGAATAATGAAAAACTGTTTTTT. Translation gives CSATGQNNEKLFF.

V and J are TRBV24-1 and TRBJ2-1, with TRBD1 matching 7 bases. This CDR3 has 14 residues. The ends lost 4 bases at V and 9 bases at J; junction bases unmatched: 8. Germline assignment: CDR1 KGHDR and CDR2 SFDVKD. The CDR3 region has the DNA TGTGCCACCAGTGACACGGGACAGTCCTTTGAGCAGTTCTTC. As protein: CATSDTGQSFEQFF.

The V gene is TRBV11-2, the J gene TRBJ2-7; D possibly uses TRBD1 or TRBD2 (6 bases each). Trimming pared 8 bases from V and 2 bases from J, leaving 16 bases between. Germline V gene sequence: CDR1 SGHAT, CDR2 FQNNGV. The CDR3 consists of 14 residues. The CDR3 DNA is TGTGCCAGCGCTGGGGCGGGGACAACCTACGAGCAGTACGTC. It translates to CASAGAGTTYEQYV.